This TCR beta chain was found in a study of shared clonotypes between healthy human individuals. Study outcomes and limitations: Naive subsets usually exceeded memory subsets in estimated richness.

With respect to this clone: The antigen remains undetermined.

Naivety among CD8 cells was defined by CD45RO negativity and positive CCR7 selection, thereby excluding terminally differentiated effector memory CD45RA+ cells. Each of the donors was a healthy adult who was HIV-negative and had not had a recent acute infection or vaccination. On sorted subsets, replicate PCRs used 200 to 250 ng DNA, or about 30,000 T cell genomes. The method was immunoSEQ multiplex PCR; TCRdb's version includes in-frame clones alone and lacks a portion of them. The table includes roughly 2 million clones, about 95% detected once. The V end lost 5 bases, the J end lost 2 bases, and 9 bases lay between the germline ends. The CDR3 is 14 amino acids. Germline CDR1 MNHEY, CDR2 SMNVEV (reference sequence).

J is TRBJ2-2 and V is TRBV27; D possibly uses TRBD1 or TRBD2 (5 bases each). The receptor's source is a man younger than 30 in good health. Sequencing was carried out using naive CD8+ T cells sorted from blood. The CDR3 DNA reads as TGTGCCAGCAGTCCGGGACCAAACACCGGGGAGCTGTTTTTT. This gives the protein CASSPGPNTGELFF.